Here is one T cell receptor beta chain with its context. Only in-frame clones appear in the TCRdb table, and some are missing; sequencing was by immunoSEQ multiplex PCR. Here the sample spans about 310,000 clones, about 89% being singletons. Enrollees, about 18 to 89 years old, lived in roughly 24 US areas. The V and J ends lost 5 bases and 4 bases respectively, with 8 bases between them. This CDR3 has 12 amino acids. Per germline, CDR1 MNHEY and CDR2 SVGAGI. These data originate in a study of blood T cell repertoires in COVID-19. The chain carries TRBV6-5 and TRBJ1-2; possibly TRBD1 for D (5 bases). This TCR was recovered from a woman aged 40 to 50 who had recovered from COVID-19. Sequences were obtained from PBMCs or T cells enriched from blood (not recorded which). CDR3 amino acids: CASSQGTYGYTF. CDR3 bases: TGTGCCAGCAGTCAGGGTACCTATGGCTACACCTTC.